The rows below give T cell receptor beta chains drawn from one sample of a study of blood T cells in healthy people across ages. TCRdb reprocessed the 5' RACE reads with MiXCR, giving one entry per CDR3 protein. The repertoire holds roughly 550,000 distinct CDR3 sequences, nearly 25% seen once, with approximately 10% in the top ten. Another study also made use of these data, one on T cells of mothers and their children.

The sequenced material came from blood. The source is a boy under 18 in good health. Each CDR3 is given with its conserved first and last residue.

v_gene: TRBV10-3; CDR3aa: CAISERIITTGELFF
v_gene: TRBV6-6; CDR3aa: CASSYSIGRDGEQYF
v_gene: TRBV4-2; CDR3aa: CASGTTGTILAGGRNEQYF
v_gene: TRBV20-1; CDR3aa: CSALQEFGDYNEQFF
v_gene: TRBV20-1; CDR3aa: CSASSGGRNEQFF
v_gene: TRBV20-1; CDR3aa: CSAPQGGYEKLFF
v_gene: TRBV15; CDR3aa: CATSREPGTGGETQYF
v_gene: TRBV7-8; CDR3aa: CASSLVRDWTHTDEQFF
v_gene: TRBV20-1; CDR3aa: CSAALAGTDAQYF
v_gene: TRBV6-2/TRBV6-3; CDR3aa: CASSFVQEWLGADTQYF
v_gene: TRBV7-3; CDR3aa: CASSLRGGEETQYF
v_gene: TRBV11-3; CDR3aa: CASSSGTWGNNEQFF
v_gene: TRBV20-1; CDR3aa: CSARSFQETQYF
v_gene: TRBV3-1; CDR3aa: CASSREGAFVNEQFF
v_gene: TRBV15; CDR3aa: CATSPKSRVSTDTQYF
v_gene: TRBV4-2; CDR3aa: CASSQDALKYEQYF
v_gene: TRBV2; CDR3aa: CASGQWDTEAFF
v_gene: TRBV4-3; CDR3aa: CASSQGPLATSYEQYF
v_gene: TRBV7-3; CDR3aa: CASSLMARGAPNEQVF
v_gene: TRBV6-2/TRBV6-3; CDR3aa: CASSYSTGSTNEQYF
v_gene: TRBV20-1; CDR3aa: CSARVAGGYEQYF
v_gene: TRBV27; CDR3aa: CASSHAREGPTGELFF
v_gene: TRBV7-8; CDR3aa: CASSLGPQRGGETQYF
v_gene: TRBV6-6; CDR3aa: CAIKPGQGFHEQYF
v_gene: TRBV7-9; CDR3aa: CASSLGQGARNEQYF
v_gene: TRBV6-2/TRBV6-3; CDR3aa: CASSYSGREKLFF
v_gene: TRBV3-1; CDR3aa: CASSPGGRHYGYTF
v_gene: TRBV28; CDR3aa: CASSLPTLAGGHTYEQYF
v_gene: TRBV11-1; CDR3aa: CASILGLAGGHQYF
v_gene: TRBV27; CDR3aa: CASSGQVNTEAFF
v_gene: TRBV27; CDR3aa: CASSSGGNGYTF
v_gene: TRBV2; CDR3aa: CASNPGQGKYEQYF
v_gene: TRBV5-1; CDR3aa: CASSFRDRQPYEQYF
v_gene: TRBV6-5; CDR3aa: CASSYLENTGELFF
v_gene: TRBV28; CDR3aa: CASSFPGGHEQYF
v_gene: TRBV12-3/TRBV12-4; CDR3aa: CASSFFGTGYEQYF
v_gene: TRBV20-1; CDR3aa: CSAHPGQNNEKLFF
v_gene: TRBV12-3/TRBV12-4; CDR3aa: CASSLPVVKGVSGELFF
v_gene: TRBV27; CDR3aa: CAGSFYSNQPQHF
v_gene: TRBV28; CDR3aa: CASSYFGGSKETQYF
v_gene: TRBV5-1; CDR3aa: CASSSGTGQETQYF
v_gene: TRBV9; CDR3aa: CASSVEGSQETQYF
v_gene: TRBV7-2; CDR3aa: CASNPTGDSYNEQFF
v_gene: TRBV10-3; CDR3aa: CAISESAAYEQYF
v_gene: TRBV9; CDR3aa: CASSVLDEQFF
v_gene: TRBV18; CDR3aa: CASSPRDSLATNEKLFF
v_gene: TRBV20-1; CDR3aa: CSARLGENTEAFF
v_gene: TRBV4-3; CDR3aa: CASSQDTGNYGYTF
v_gene: TRBV7-2; CDR3aa: CASSYMNTEAFF
v_gene: TRBV7-8; CDR3aa: CASGPGDNTGELFF
v_gene: TRBV10-3; CDR3aa: CAISVSGPTAEQYF
v_gene: TRBV7-2; CDR3aa: CASSPRDAGANVLTF
v_gene: TRBV11-2; CDR3aa: CASSSGLAGSPKNIQYF